The next 8 T cell receptor beta chains were all read from a single sample in a study of shared clonotypes between healthy human individuals. It was CD45RO-negative cells, positively selected for CCR7, that made up naive CD8 cells, with terminally differentiated effector memory CD45RA+ cells excluded. Some clones are missing from TCRdb's copy, which holds only in-frame ones; the method was immunoSEQ multiplex PCR. The sample shows 550,000 to 750,000 clones, about 92% of them seen only once. Sequencing used naive CD8+ T cells sorted from blood. These receptor sequences come from a man aged 25 to 40 in good health.

This chain joins TRBV14 and TRBJ1-4, with unresolved D. The CDR3 extends over 15 amino acids. Deletions cut 2 bases from V and 1 base from J, with 8 bases between. CDR1 is SGHDN and CDR2 is FVKESK in the germline V gene. CDR3 sequence: CASSQTGLTNEKLFF. CDR3 DNA: TGTGCCAGCAGCCAAACGGGATTAACTAATGAAAAACTGTTTTTT.

This chain uses TRBV28 with TRBJ2-7, with 9 bases matching TRBD1. This CDR3 is built from 14 residues. Germline V lookup: CDR1 MDHEN, CDR2 SYDVKM. J was trimmed by 5 bases and V by 5 bases; bases with no gene match: 7. The DNA of the CDR3 is TGTGCCAGCAGTCTGGGACAGGGCAACCACGAGCAGTACTTC. Translation: CASSLGQGNHEQYF.

J is TRBJ2-7 and V is TRBV15; D is perhaps TRBD1 (6 bases). V dropped 0 bases and J dropped 5 bases, with 14 bases sitting between them. The CDR3 loop spans 15 amino acids. The germline CDR1 and CDR2 sequences are LNHNV and YYDKDF (reference sequence). CDR3 DNA: TGTGCCACCAGCAGAGATCGGGGCAGGGGCCACGAGCAGTACTTC. Amino acid sequence: CATSRDRGRGHEQYF.

The V call is TRBV5-1, the J call TRBJ2-1; 8 positions match TRBD2. The germline V gene encodes CDR1 SGHRS and CDR2 YFSETQ. The J segment lost 6 bases and the V segment lost 0 bases, leaving 8 bases of the junction unmatched. This CDR3 has 16 residues. As DNA, the CDR3 is TGCGCCAGCAGCTTGGCCGATGGCGGGAGGACCAATGAGCAGTTCTTC. Its protein is CASSLADGGRTNEQFF.

The rearrangement links TRBV7-9 to TRBJ1-1; possible D gene TRBD1, 5 bases. V lost 3 bases and J lost 1, with 12 bases in between. Germline V gives CDR1 SEHNR, CDR2 FQNEAQ (reference sequence). This CDR3 comprises 15 residues. The CDR3 DNA is TGTGCCAGCAGCTTCCTAGGGACGACGAACACTGAAGCTTTCTTT. Amino acids: CASSFLGTTNTEAFF.

This chain connects TRBV2 to TRBJ2-7; 7 bases line up with TRBD1. CDR1 SNHLY and CDR2 FYNNEI come from the germline V gene. V was clipped by 2 bases and J by 5 bases; unmatched bases: 9. There are 15 residues in the CDR3. CDR3 DNA sequence: TGTGCCAGCAGTGAACGGGTCAGGGGGATCGACGAGCAGTACTTC. It encodes CASSERVRGIDEQYF.

The chain recombines TRBV15 with TRBJ2-3; tentatively, D is TRBD2 (6 bases). V lost 6 bases, J lost 5 bases, and 15 bases lay in between. The length of the CDR3 is 14 residues. Germline CDR1 is LNHNV and CDR2 is YYDKDF (reference sequence). The DNA for the CDR3 is TGTGCCACCAGGTCTAGCGCCCAAATAGATACGCAGTATTTT. This sequence encodes CATRSSAQIDTQYF.

V usage is TRBV7-9 and J usage is TRBJ2-1; D is unresolved. V gave up 3 bases and J gave up 8 bases, with 8 bases separating them. CDR1 and CDR2 from the germline V gene are SEHNR and FQNEAQ (reference sequence). The CDR3 spans 12 residues. Here the CDR3 reads CASSFMSDEQFF. DNA for the CDR3: TGTGCCAGCAGCTTTATGTCGGATGAGCAGTTCTTC.